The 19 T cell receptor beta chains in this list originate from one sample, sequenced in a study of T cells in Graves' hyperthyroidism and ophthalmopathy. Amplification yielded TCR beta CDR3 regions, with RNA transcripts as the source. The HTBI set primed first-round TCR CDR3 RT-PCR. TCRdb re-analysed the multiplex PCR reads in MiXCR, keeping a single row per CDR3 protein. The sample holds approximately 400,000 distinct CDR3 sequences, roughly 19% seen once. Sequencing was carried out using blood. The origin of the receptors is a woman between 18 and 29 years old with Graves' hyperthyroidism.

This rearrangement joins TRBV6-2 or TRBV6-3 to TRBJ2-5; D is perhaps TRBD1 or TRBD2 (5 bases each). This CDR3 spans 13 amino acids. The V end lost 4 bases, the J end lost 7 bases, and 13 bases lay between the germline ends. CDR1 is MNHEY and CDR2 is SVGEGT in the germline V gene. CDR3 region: CASSWERTGTQYF. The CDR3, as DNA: TGTGCCAGCAGTTGGGAGCGCACAGGGACCCAGTACTTC.

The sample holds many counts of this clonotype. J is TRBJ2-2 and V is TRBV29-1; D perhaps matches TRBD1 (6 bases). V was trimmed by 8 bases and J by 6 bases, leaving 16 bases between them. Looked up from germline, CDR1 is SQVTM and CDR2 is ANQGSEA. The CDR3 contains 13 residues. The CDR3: CSTDGGQSGELFF. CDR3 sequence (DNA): TGCAGCACTGATGGTGGACAGTCCGGGGAGCTGTTTTTT.

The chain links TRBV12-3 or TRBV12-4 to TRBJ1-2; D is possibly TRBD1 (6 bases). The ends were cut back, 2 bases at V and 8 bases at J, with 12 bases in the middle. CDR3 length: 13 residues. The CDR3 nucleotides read TGTGCCAGCAGTTTATTGGGGGCAGAAGGCTACACCTTC. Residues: CASSLLGAEGYTF.

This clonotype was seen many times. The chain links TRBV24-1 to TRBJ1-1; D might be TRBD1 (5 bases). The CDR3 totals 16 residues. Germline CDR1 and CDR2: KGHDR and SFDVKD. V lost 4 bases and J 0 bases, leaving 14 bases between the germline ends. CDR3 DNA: TGTGCCACCAGTGAACGCGGACGGGGGATGAACACTGAAGCTTTCTTT. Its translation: CATSERGRGMNTEAFF.

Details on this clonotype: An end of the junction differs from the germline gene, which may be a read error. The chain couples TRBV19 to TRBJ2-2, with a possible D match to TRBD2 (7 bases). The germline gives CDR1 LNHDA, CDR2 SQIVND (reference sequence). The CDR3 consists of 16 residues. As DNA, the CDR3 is TGTGCCAGTAGTATTGAGGCGGGGGCGAACACCGGGGAACTGTTTTTT. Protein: CASSIEAGANTGELFF.

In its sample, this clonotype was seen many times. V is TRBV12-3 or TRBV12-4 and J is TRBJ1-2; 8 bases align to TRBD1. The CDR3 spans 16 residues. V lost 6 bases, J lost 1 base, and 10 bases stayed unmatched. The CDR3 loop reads CASSRAGGSLNYGYTF. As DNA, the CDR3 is TGTGCCAGCAGCCGGGCAGGGGGCTCCCTTAACTATGGCTACACCTTC.

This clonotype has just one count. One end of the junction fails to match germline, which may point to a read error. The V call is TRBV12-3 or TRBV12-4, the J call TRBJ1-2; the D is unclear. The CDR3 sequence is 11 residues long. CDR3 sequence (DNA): TGTGCCAGCACTTTCGGGTATGGTTACACCTTC. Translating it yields CASTFGYGYTF.

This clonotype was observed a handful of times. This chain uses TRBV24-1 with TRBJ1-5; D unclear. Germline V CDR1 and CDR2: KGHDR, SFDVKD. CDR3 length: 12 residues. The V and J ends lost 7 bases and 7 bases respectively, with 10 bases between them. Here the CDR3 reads CATSSGRQPQHF. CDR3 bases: TGTGCCACCAGCTCCGGCCGGCAGCCCCAGCATTTT.

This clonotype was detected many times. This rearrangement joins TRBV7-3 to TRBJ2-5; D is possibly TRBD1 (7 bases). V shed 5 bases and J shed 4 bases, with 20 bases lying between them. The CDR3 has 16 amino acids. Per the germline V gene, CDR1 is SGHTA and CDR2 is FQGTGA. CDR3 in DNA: TGTGCCAGCAGCGACGGGGGACAGAGGGCGGGAGAGACCCAGTACTTC. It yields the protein CASSDGGQRAGETQYF.

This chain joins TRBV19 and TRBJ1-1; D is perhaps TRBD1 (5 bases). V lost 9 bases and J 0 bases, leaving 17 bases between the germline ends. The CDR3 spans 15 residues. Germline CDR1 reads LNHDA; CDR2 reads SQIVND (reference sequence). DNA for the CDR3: TGTGCCAGCCGGGACGGATATATGATGAACACTGAAGCTTTCTTT. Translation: CASRDGYMMNTEAFF.

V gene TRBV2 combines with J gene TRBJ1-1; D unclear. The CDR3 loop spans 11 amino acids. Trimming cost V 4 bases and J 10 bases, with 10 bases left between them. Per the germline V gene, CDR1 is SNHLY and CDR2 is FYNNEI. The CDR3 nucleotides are TGTGCCAGCAGTGGGGAAGCTAGAGCTTTCTTT. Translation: CASSGEARAFF.

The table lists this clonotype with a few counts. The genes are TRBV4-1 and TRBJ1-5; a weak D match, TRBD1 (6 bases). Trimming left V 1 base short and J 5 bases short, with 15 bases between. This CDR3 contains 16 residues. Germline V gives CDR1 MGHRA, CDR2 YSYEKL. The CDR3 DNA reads TGCGCCAGCAGCCAAGGGGGGGGGCTGGGGGATCAGCCCCAGCATTTT. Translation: CASSQGGGLGDQPQHF.

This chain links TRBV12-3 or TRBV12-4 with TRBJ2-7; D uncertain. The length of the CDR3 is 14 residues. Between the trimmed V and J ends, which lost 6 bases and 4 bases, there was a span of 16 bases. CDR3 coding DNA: TGTGCCAGCAGCCGCCGGGCAGGTACATACGAGCAGTACTTC. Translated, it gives CASSRRAGTYEQYF.

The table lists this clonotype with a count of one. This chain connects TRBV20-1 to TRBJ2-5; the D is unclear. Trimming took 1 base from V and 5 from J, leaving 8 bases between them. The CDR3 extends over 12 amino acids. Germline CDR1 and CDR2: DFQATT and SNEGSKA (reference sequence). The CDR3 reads CSARVSGETQYF. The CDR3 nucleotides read TGCAGTGCTAGAGTTAGTGGTGAGACCCAGTACTTC.

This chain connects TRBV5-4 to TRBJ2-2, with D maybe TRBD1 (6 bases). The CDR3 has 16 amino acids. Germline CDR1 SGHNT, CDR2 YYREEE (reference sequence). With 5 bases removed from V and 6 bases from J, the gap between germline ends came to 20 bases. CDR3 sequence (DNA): TGTGCCAGCAGGCGCGTCAGGGGAAGTCTTTCCGGGGAGCTGTTTTTT. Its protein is CASRRVRGSLSGELFF.

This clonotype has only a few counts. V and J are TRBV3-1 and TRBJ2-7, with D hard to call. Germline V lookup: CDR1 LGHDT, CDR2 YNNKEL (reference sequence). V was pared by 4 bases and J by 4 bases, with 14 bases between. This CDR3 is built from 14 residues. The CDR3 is CASSPGPWGYEQYF. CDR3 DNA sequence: TGTGCCAGCAGCCCCGGGCCCTGGGGATACGAGCAGTACTTC.

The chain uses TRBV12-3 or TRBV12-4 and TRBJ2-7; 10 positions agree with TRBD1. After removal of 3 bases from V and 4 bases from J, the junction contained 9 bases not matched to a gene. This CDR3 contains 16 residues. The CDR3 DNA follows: TGTGCCAGCAGTTTGTCCCGGGACAGGGGTCATTACGAGCAGTACTTC. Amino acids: CASSLSRDRGHYEQYF.

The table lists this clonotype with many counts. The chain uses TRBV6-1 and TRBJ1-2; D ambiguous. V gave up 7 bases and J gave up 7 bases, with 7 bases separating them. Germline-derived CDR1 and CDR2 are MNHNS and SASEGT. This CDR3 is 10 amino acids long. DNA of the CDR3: TGTGCCAGCAAATCGGGTGGCTACACCTTC. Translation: CASKSGGYTF.

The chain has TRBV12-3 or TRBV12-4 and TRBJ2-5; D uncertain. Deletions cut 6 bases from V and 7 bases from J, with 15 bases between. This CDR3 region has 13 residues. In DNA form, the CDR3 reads TGTGCCAGCAGCCCCATTCGTTGGGGGACCCAGTACTTC. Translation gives CASSPIRWGTQYF.